Sequencing of this TCR beta chain was carried out in a study of blood T cell repertoires in COVID-19. In the study overall: Spain, Italy and the United States supplied samples that represented acute and convalescent COVID-19. The analysed material was cDNA or gDNA that came from T cells, B-cell-depleted T cells, or PBMCs.

Authors' data handling: It was from reference gene primer amplification that nucleated cell counts were estimated. This table comes from immunoSEQ multiplex PCR, and its TCRdb copy is limited to in-frame clones, with some not included. The DNA was the basis for D and trimming; V, J and clone size are from that table. The sample holds nearly 200,000 clones, about 88% seen once. This CDR3 is 15 amino acids long. The V gene end was trimmed by 0 bases and the J gene end by 6 bases; junction bases not matched to a gene: 6. Germline V CDR1 and CDR2: LGHNT, FRNRAP. The sequence was collected from a woman in her 40s who had recovered from COVID-19. Material: peripheral blood. The chain uses TRBV12-5 and TRBJ1-1, with 8 bases aligning to TRBD1. This CDR3 reads CASGLVRTGTAEAFF. The CDR3 DNA is TGTGCTAGTGGTTTGGTAAGGACAGGGACGGCTGAAGCTTTCTTT.